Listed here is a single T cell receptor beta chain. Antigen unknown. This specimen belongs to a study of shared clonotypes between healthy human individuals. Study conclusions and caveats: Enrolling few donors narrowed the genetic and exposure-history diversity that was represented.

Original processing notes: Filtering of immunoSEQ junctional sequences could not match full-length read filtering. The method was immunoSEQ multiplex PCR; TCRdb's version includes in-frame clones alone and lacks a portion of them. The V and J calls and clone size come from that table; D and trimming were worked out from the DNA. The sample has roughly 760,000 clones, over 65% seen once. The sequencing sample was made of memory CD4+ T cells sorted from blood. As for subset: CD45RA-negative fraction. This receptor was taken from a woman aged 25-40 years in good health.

CDR3 protein: CASSVPGLQGETQYF. In DNA, the CDR3 is TGTGCCAGCAGCGTTCCGGGACTCCAAGGAGAGACCCAGTACTTC. This chain links TRBV28 with TRBJ2-5; tentative D call: TRBD2 (6 bases). The CDR3 has 15 amino acids. V was cut by 6 bases and J by 4 bases, with 18 bases left in between. Germline assignment: CDR1 MDHEN and CDR2 SYDVKM.